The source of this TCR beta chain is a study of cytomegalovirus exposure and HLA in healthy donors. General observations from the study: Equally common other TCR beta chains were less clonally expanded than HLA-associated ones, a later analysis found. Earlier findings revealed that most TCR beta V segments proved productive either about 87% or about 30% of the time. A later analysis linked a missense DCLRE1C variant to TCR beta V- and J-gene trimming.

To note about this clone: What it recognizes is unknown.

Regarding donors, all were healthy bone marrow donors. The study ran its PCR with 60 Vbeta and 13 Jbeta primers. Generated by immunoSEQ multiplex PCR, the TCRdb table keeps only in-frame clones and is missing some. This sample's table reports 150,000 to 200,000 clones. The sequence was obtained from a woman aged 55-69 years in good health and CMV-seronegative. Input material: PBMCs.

The CDR3 DNA reads TGTGCCAGCAGCTTAGCGCCGCGGGGAGGCACTGAAGCTTTCTTT. Protein sequence: CASSLAPRGGTEAFF. The rearrangement links TRBV7-8 to TRBJ1-1; D is uncertain. Looked up from germline, CDR1 is SGHVS and CDR2 is FQNEAQ. Between the trimmed V and J ends, which lost 0 bases and 4 bases, there was a span of 12 bases. The CDR3 covers 15 residues.